This T cell receptor beta chain stems from a study of shared clonotypes between healthy human individuals. The germline V gene encodes CDR1 SGHRS and CDR2 YFSETQ. CDR3 length: 14 residues. The J segment lost 10 bases and the V segment lost 4 bases, leaving 7 bases of the junction unmatched. TCRdb's table, derived via immunoSEQ multiplex PCR, lists solely in-frame clones and lacks some. This sample has 2,500,000 or so clones, with approximately 93% found just once. Material for sequencing was naive CD4+ T cells from PBMCs. Subset given: CD45RA+ positively selected. The J gene is TRBJ2-1, the V gene TRBV5-1, with 11 nucleotides matching TRBD1. This receptor was identified in a man aged 18 to 29 in good health. Some clones in this sample may be carry-over from other donors' samples. The DNA of the CDR3 is TGCGCCAGCAGCCCCGGGACAGGGGGGAAGGAGCAGTTCTTC. Amino acid sequence: CASSPGTGGKEQFF.